The clone carrying this T cell receptor (beta chain) has only a few counts. The data were taken from a study of T cells in Graves' hyperthyroidism and ophthalmopathy. For the study at large: Upon initial diagnosis and before any treatment, peripheral blood was collected.

TCR beta CDR3 sequences were amplified from RNA transcripts. First-round RT-PCR with HTBI primers amplified the TCR CDR3 region. TCRdb re-derived calls from the multiplex PCR reads in MiXCR, one entry per CDR3 protein. The sample yields 300,000 to 400,000 distinct CDR3 sequences, 13% seen once. CDR3 length: 14 residues. Germline V gene data show CDR1 as LNHDA and CDR2 as SQIVND (reference sequence). Trimming removed 10 bases at V and 3 bases at J, with 18 bases between. This sequence was found in a woman between 18 and 30 years old with Graves' hyperthyroidism. Sequencing was carried out using blood. V gene TRBV19 combines with J gene TRBJ1-2; possibly TRBD1 for D (6 bases). CDR3: CATSAGQRDYGYTF. The CDR3 nucleotides are TGTGCCACTTCCGCCGGACAGAGAGACTATGGCTACACCTTC. Filled out from reference TRBV19 and TRBJ1-2, the complete variable domain reads DGGITQSPKYLFRKEGQNVTLSCEQNLNHDAMYWYRQDPGQGLRLIYYSQIVNDFQKGDIAEGYSVSREKKESFPLTVTSAQKNPTAFYLCATSAGQRDYGYTFGSGTRLTVV.